The present T cell receptor (beta chain) was sequenced within a study of blood T cell repertoires in COVID-19. In the study overall: PBMCs, B-cell-depleted T cells, or T cells were the source of the cDNA or gDNA that made up the material.

In the original processing: Using reference gene primer amplification, nucleated cell counts were estimated. TCRdb keeps only in-frame clones here, not all; method: immunoSEQ multiplex PCR. For V, J and clone size, that table is used; D and trimming come from the DNA. The sample has tens of thousands of clones; 88% are singletons. This clonotype was obtained from a man in his fifties with acute or convalescent COVID-19. The sample was peripheral blood.

The CDR3, as DNA: TGTGCCAGTAGTCCACAGGGGGCCGGCGAGCAGTACTTC. It codes for CASSPQGAGEQYF. The rearrangement uses TRBV19 and TRBJ2-7; 9 bases match TRBD1. CDR3 size: 13 residues. From germline, CDR1 is LNHDA and CDR2 SQIVND (reference sequence). Trimming took 5 bases from V and 6 from J; bases not matched to a gene: 5. Combining the CDR3 with reference TRBV19 and TRBJ2-7 gives the whole variable domain DGGITQSPKYLFRKEGQNVTLSCEQNLNHDAMYWYRQDPGQGLRLIYYSQIVNDFQKGDIAEGYSVSREKKESFPLTVTSAQKNPTAFYLCASSPQGAGEQYFGPGTRLTVT.